This T cell receptor (beta chain) was captured by sequencing in a study of T cell responses to AZD1222 COVID-19 vaccine. Overall study results and limits: All repertoire sampling was performed exclusively after the peak T cell response. Vaccine-associated CD4 TCRs ranged over spike, dominating at 160-218 and 743-854.

CDR3 length: 16 amino acids. Trimming left V 4 bases short and J 3 bases short, with 16 bases between. Germline CDR1 LGHDT, CDR2 YNNKEL (reference sequence). Remarks on this clone: The antigen is unknown.

Generated by immunoSEQ multiplex PCR, the TCRdb table keeps only in-frame clones and is missing some. The table shows around 120,000 clones, with about 90% occurring only once. Sequences were derived from peripheral blood, sampled 28 days after the second AZD1222 dose. The source is an adult who received the AZD1222 COVID-19 vaccine. The chain carries TRBV3-1 (or the pseudogene TRBV3-2) and TRBJ1-3; D remains unclear. The CDR3, as DNA: TGTGCCAGCAGCCGACGGAAGGAGGGCAGTGGAAACACCATATATTTT. Translating it yields CASSRRKEGSGNTIYF.